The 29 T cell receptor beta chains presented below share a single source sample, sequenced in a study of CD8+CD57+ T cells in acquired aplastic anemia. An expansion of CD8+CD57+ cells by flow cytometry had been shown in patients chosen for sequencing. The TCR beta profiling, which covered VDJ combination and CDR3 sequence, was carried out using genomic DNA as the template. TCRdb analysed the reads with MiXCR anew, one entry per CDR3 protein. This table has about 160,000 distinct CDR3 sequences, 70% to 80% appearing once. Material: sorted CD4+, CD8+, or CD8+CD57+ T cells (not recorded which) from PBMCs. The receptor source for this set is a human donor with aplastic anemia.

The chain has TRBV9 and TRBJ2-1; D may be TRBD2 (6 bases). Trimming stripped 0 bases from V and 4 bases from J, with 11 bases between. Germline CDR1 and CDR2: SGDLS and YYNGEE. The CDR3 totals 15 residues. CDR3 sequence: CASSVGSGDYNEQFF. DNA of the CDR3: TGTGCCAGCAGCGTAGGATCGGGAGATTACAATGAGCAGTTCTTC. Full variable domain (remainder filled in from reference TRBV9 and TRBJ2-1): DSGVTQTPKHLITATGQRVTLRCSPRSGDLSVYWYQQSLDQGLQFLIQYYNGEERAKGNILERFSAQQFPDLHSELNLSSLELGDSALYFCASSVGSGDYNEQFFGPGTRLTVL.

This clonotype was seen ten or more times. The DNA of the CDR3 is TGCAGTGCTAGATACCCGGGGGACCGAAGCTCCTACGAGCAGTACTTC. This gives the protein CSARYPGDRSSYEQYF. The chain combines TRBV20-1 with TRBJ2-7, with TRBD2 as a possible D gene (6 bases). The CDR3 totals 16 residues. CDR1 and CDR2 (germline): DFQATT, SNEGSKA (reference sequence). Trimming took off 2 bases at V and 0 bases at J, with 17 bases between the two ends.

The CDR3 region has the DNA TGTGCCTGGAGACGAGCGGGCTACACCTTC. Amino acid sequence: CAWRRAGYTF. The chain links TRBV30 to TRBJ1-2; unclear D gene. Trimming shortened V by 3 bases and J by 8 bases, and 7 bases separated the two germline ends. Germline CDR1 GTSNPN, CDR2 SVGIG (reference sequence). There are 10 residues in the CDR3. The full variable domain, completed using reference TRBV30 and TRBJ1-2, is SQTIHQWPATLVQPVGSPLSLECTVEGTSNPNLYWYRQAAGRGLQLLFYSVGIGQISSEVPQNLSASRPQDRQFILSSKKLLLSDSGFYLCAWRRAGYTFGSGTRLTVV.

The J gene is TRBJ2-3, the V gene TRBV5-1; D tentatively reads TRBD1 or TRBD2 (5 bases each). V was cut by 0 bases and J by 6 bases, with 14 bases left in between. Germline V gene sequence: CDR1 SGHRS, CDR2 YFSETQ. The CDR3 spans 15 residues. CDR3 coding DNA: TGCGCCAGCAGCTTGGCGGGGATGGGGACGGATACGCAGTATTTT. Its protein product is CASSLAGMGTDTQYF.

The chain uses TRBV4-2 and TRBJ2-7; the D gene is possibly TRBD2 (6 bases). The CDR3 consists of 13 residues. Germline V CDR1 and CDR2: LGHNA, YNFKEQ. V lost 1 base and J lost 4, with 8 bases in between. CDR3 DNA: TGTGCCAGCAGCCAAGGAGGGACTTACGAGCAGTACTTC. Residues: CASSQGGTYEQYF.

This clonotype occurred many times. CDR3 protein: CASSYTRGLTGYTF. In DNA, the CDR3 is TGTGCCAGCAGTTACACCAGGGGGCTGACTGGCTACACCTTC. The chain couples TRBV6-5 to TRBJ1-2; TRBD1 matches at 8 bases. Looked up from germline, CDR1 is MNHEY and CDR2 is SVGAGI. The trim removed 2 bases at V and 7 bases at J, leaving 6 bases unmatched. CDR3 length: 14 amino acids.

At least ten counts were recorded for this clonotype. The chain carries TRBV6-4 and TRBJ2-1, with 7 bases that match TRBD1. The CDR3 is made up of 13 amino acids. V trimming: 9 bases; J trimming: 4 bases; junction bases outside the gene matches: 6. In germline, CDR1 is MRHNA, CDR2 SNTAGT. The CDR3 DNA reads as TGTGCCAGTGCCGGGACAGAATACAATGAGCAGTTCTTC. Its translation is CASAGTEYNEQFF.

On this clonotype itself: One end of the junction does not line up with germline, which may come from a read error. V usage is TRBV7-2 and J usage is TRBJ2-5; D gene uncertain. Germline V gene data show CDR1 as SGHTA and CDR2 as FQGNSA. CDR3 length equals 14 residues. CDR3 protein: CASSLVVAEDTQYF. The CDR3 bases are TGTGCCAGCAGCTTAGTAGTAGCCGAAGATACCCAGTACTTC.

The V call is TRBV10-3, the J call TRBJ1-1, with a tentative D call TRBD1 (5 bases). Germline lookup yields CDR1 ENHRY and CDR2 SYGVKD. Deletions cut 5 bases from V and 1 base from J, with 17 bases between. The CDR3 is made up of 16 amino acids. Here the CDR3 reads CAISLPAVGQNTEAFF. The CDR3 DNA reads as TGTGCCATCAGTCTGCCAGCAGTTGGACAGAACACTGAAGCTTTCTTT.

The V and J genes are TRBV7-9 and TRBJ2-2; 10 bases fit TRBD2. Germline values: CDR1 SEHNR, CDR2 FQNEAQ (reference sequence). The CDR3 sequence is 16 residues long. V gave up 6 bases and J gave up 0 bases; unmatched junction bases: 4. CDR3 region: CASSLGLAANTGELFF. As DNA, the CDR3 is TGTGCCAGCAGTCTCGGACTAGCGGCGAACACCGGGGAGCTGTTTTTT.

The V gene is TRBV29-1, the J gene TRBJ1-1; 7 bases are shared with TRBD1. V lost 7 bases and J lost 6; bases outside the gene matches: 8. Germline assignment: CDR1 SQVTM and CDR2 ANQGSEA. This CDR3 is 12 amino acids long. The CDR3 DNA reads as TGCAGCGGAAGTGACAGGGAAGCTGAAGCTTTCTTT. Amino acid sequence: CSGSDREAEAFF.

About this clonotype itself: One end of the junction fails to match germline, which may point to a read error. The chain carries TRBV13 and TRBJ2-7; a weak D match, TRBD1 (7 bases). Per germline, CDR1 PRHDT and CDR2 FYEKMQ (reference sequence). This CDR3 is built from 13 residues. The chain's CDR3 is CASSLEGAGEQYF. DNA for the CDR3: TGCGCCAGCAGCTTGGAGGGGGCGGGGGAGCAGTACTTC.

The CDR3 region is CASSQYRQASDTQYF. In nucleotides, the CDR3 is TGTGCCAGCAGTCAATATAGACAGGCCTCAGATACGCAGTATTTT. This chain joins TRBV5-5 and TRBJ2-3, with a tentative D call TRBD1 (6 bases). The germline gives CDR1 SGHKS, CDR2 YYEKEE (reference sequence). V gave up 5 bases and J gave up 4 bases, with 17 bases separating them. The length of the CDR3 is 15 residues.

In DNA, the CDR3 is TGTGCCAGCAGCTTAGCGACTAGCGGGGCTGGCGAGCAGTACTTC. Amino acid sequence: CASSLATSGAGEQYF. The chain couples TRBV7-6 to TRBJ2-7, with 11 bases matching TRBD2. With V trimmed by 0 bases and J by 6 bases, 4 bases remained unmatched. Germline CDR1 SGHVS, CDR2 FNYEAQ. This CDR3 is built from 15 residues.

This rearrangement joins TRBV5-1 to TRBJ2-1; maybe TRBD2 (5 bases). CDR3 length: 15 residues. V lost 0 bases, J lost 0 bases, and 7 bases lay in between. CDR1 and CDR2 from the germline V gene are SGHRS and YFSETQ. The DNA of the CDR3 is TGCGCCAGCAGCTTGGCGCTAGCCTCCTACAATGAGCAGTTCTTC. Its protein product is CASSLALASYNEQFF.

CDR3 sequence (DNA): TGTGCCAGTAGTATATGGGGGTTGTCCCGACATGGCTACGAGCAGTACTTC. The encoded protein is CASSIWGLSRHGYEQYF. The chain employs TRBV19 and TRBJ2-7; D is tentatively TRBD1 or TRBD2 (5 bases each). The CDR3 spans 17 residues. V was shortened by 2 bases and J by 3 bases, with 20 bases between the two germline ends. Germline CDR1 LNHDA, CDR2 SQIVND (reference sequence).

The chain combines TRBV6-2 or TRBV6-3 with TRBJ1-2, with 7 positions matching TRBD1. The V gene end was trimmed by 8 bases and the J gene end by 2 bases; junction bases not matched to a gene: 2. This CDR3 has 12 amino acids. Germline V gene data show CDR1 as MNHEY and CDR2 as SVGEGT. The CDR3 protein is CASQQGNYGYTF. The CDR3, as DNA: TGTGCCAGCCAACAGGGGAACTATGGCTACACCTTC.

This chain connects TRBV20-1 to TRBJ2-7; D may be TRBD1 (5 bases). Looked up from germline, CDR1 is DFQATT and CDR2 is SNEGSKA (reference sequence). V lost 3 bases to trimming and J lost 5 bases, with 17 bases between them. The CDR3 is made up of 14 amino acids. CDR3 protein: CSASAVFSGNEQYF. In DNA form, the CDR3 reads TGCAGTGCTAGTGCCGTGTTTTCAGGGAACGAGCAGTACTTC.

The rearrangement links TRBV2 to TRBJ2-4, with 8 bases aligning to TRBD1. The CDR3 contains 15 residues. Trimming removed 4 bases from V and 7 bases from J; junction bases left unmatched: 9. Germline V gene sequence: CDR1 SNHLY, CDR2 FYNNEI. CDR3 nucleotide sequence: TGTGCCAGCAGTGTGACGACAGGGGTGTCGAACATTCAGTACTTC. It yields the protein CASSVTTGVSNIQYF.

The CDR3 nucleotides are TGTGCCAGCAGCCCGGGGGGCGATGAGCAGTTCTTC. Translation gives CASSPGGDEQFF. The chain links TRBV7-3 to TRBJ2-1, with TRBD2 as a possible D gene (7 bases). Trimming removed 5 bases at V and 8 bases at J, with 10 bases between. The germline V gene has CDR1 SGHTA and CDR2 FQGTGA. This CDR3 contains 12 residues.

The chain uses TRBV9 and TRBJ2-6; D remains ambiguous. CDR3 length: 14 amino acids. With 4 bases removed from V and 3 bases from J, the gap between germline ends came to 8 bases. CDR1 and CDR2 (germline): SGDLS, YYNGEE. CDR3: CASSLIGGANVLTF. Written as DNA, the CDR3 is TGTGCCAGCAGCCTCATCGGTGGGGCCAACGTCCTGACTTTC.

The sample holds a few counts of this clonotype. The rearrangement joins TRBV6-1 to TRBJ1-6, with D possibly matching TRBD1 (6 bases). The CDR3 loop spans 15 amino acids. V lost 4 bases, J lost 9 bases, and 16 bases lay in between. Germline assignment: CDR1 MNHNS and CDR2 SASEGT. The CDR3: CASSAGGGGSSPLHF. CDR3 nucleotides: TGTGCCAGCAGTGCCGGCGGGGGGGGCTCTTCACCCCTCCACTTT.

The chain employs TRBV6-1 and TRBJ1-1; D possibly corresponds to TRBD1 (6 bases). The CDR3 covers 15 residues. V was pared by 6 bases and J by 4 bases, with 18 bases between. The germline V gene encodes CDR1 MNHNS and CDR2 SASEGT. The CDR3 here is CASSSPEGDFTEAFF. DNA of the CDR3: TGTGCCAGCAGCTCACCTGAGGGGGATTTCACTGAAGCTTTCTTT.

In DNA form, the CDR3 reads TGTGCCAGCAGTGACAGGGGAAGGGCTGAAGCTTTCTTT. This gives the protein CASSDRGRAEAFF. The chain joins TRBV2 to TRBJ1-1, with D perhaps matching TRBD1 (6 bases). This CDR3 contains 13 residues. Trimming took off 3 bases at V and 6 bases at J, with 11 bases between the two ends. CDR1 SNHLY and CDR2 FYNNEI come from the germline V gene.

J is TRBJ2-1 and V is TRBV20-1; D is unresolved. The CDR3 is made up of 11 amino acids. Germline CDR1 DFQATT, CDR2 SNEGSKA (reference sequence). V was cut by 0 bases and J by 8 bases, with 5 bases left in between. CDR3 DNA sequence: TGCAGTGCTAGAGATTTCGATGAGCAGTTCTTC. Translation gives CSARDFDEQFF.

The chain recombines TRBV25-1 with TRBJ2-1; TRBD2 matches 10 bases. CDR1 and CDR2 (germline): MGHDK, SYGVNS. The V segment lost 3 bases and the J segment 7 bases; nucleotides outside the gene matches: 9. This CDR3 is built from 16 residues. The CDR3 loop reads CASSERLAGVINEQFF. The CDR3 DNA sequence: TGTGCCAGCAGTGAGCGCCTAGCGGGAGTTATAAATGAGCAGTTCTTC.

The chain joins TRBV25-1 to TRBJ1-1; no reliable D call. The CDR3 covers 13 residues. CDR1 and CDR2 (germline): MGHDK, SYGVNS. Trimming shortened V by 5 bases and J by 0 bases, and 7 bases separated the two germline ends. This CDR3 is CASSKSVNTEAFF. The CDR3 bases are TGTGCCAGCAGTAAATCAGTGAACACTGAAGCTTTCTTT.

The CDR3 DNA reads as TGTGCCAGCAGCCCATTCTCGGGGGGCTTAGTAGCTTTCTTT. Its translation is CASSPFSGGLVAFF. The chain couples TRBV7-6 to TRBJ1-1; a possible D gene is TRBD1 (6 bases). The CDR3 contains 14 residues. The V end lost 5 bases, the J end lost 10 bases, and 20 bases lay between the germline ends. Germline V gene data show CDR1 as SGHVS and CDR2 as FNYEAQ.

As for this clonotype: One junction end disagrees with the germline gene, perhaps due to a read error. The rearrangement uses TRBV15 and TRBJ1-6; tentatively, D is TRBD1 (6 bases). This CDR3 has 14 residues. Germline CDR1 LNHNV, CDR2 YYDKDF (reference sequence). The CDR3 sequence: CATSRGAVDSPHHF. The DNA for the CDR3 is TGTGCCACGTCCCGGGGGGCCGTTGATTCACCCCACCACTTT.